Listed here are 13 T cell receptor beta chains from one sample, sequenced in a study of early T cells in non-severe SARS-CoV-2 infection. TCRdb re-called the 5' RACE reads with MiXCR, one entry per CDR3 protein. There are 80,000 or so distinct CDR3 sequences in the sample; roughly 15% occur only once, and approximately 12% lies in the top ten. The sequencing sample was made of whole blood. Receptors were obtained from an adult who was a healthcare worker with PCR-confirmed SARS-CoV-2 infection or an uninfected control (not recorded which).

J is TRBJ1-4 and V is TRBV12-3 or TRBV12-4; D remains unclear. This CDR3 is 14 amino acids long. Trimming pared 4 bases from V and 0 bases from J, leaving 6 bases between. The CDR3 sequence is CASSYGATNEKLFF. CDR3 sequence (DNA): TGTGCCAGCAGTTATGGCGCAACTAATGAAAAACTGTTTTTT.

The chain employs TRBV19 and TRBJ1-2, with no clear D. V was trimmed by 4 bases and J by 8 bases, leaving 11 bases between them. The CDR3 is made up of 12 amino acids. In germline, CDR1 is LNHDA, CDR2 SQIVND (reference sequence). The CDR3 sequence is CASSKADRGYTF. The CDR3 bases are TGTGCCAGTAGTAAGGCGGACCGGGGCTACACCTTC. The variable domain in full, completed from reference TRBV19 and TRBJ1-2, reads DGGITQSPKYLFRKEGQNVTLSCEQNLNHDAMYWYRQDPGQGLRLIYYSQIVNDFQKGDIAEGYSVSREKKESFPLTVTSAQKNPTAFYLCASSKADRGYTFGSGTRLTVV.

This clonotype was detected only a few times. V usage is TRBV3-1 and J usage is TRBJ2-3; unclear D gene. Trimming took 1 base from V and 2 from J, leaving 7 bases between them. The germline V gene encodes CDR1 LGHDT and CDR2 YNNKEL (reference sequence). The CDR3 contains 14 residues. CDR3 sequence: CASSQAPTTDTQYF. In nucleotides, the CDR3 is TGTGCCAGCAGCCAAGCCCCCACCACAGATACGCAGTATTTT.

This rearrangement joins TRBV6-2 or TRBV6-3 to TRBJ2-3; no clear D gene. V was clipped by 6 bases and J by 6 bases, with 13 bases between them. CDR3 size: 13 residues. Germline CDR1 MNHEY, CDR2 SVGEGT. CDR3 in DNA: TGTGCCAGCAGAAGGCGAAATCCGGATACGCAGTATTTT. Amino acid sequence: CASRRRNPDTQYF.

The rearrangement joins TRBV20-1 to TRBJ2-3, with 10 positions matching TRBD2. The CDR3 consists of 16 residues. With 3 bases clipped from V and 3 bases from J, the junction kept 9 bases outside the gene matches. Germline CDR1 DFQATT, CDR2 SNEGSKA (reference sequence). The CDR3 DNA is TGCAGTGCTAGTTCCAGCGGGGGGGCCCGTACAGATACGCAGTATTTT. As protein: CSASSSGGARTDTQYF.

This clonotype was observed at least ten times. The chain recombines TRBV6-1 with TRBJ1-5; D is uncertain. Trimming stripped 1 base from V and 0 bases from J, with 4 bases between. The CDR3 runs 14 residues. Germline CDR1 and CDR2: MNHNS and SASEGT. The CDR3 DNA is TGTGCCAGCAGTGAAGGTTATAGCAATCAGCCCCAGCATTTT. Protein product: CASSEGYSNQPQHF.

The genes are TRBV7-2 and TRBJ2-7, with 7 bases aligning to TRBD2. After removal of 1 base from V and 6 bases from J, the junction contained 6 bases not matched to a gene. CDR3 length: 14 amino acids. Germline lookup yields CDR1 SGHTA and CDR2 FQGNSA. The DNA for the CDR3 is TGTGCCAGCAGCTTAGTTGCGGGAGTCGGCGAGCAGTACTTC. This translates into CASSLVAGVGEQYF.

This clonotype was counted only a few times. The chain carries TRBV6-1 and TRBJ2-1; TRBD1 might be the D (5 bases). This CDR3 has 15 residues. The V and J ends lost 1 base and 2 bases respectively, with 9 bases between them. CDR1 and CDR2 from the germline V gene are MNHNS and SASEGT. The CDR3 sequence: CASSEEGIPYNEQFF. The CDR3 DNA reads as TGTGCCAGCAGTGAAGAGGGGATCCCCTACAATGAGCAGTTCTTC.

The chain uses TRBV4-2 and TRBJ1-1; perhaps TRBD1 as D (6 bases). Germline assignment: CDR1 LGHNA and CDR2 YNFKEQ. V was pared by 7 bases and J by 6 bases, with 12 bases between. This CDR3 has 12 residues. The CDR3 protein is CASTGGGPEAFF. The CDR3 DNA is TGTGCCAGCACCGGCGGGGGCCCTGAAGCTTTCTTT.

The chain employs TRBV7-2 and TRBJ1-2; unclear D gene. Germline V CDR1 and CDR2: SGHTA, FQGNSA. The V end lost 3 bases, the J end lost 6 bases, and 14 bases lay between the germline ends. This CDR3 region has 14 residues. The DNA of the CDR3 is TGTGCCAGCAGCTTTGGGTTATTGAAGGATGGCTACACCTTC. This sequence encodes CASSFGLLKDGYTF.

This clonotype has a count of ten or more. This chain links TRBV7-3 with TRBJ2-1; D unresolved. The CDR3 contains 12 residues. Per germline, CDR1 SGHTA and CDR2 FQGTGA. Trimming shortened V by 1 base and J by 4 bases, and 2 bases separated the two germline ends. This CDR3 reads CASSLKYNEQFF. CDR3 sequence (DNA): TGTGCCAGCAGCTTAAAGTACAATGAGCAGTTCTTC.

This clonotype was observed a few times. The chain recombines TRBV3-1 with TRBJ1-1; 9 bases are shared with TRBD1. The CDR3 has 15 amino acids. With 2 bases clipped from V and 5 bases from J, the junction kept 6 bases outside the gene matches. Germline CDR1 is LGHDT and CDR2 is YNNKEL (reference sequence). CDR3 residues: CASSQKGQGVTEAFF. The CDR3 DNA sequence: TGTGCCAGCAGCCAAAAGGGACAGGGTGTTACTGAAGCTTTCTTT.

The chain employs TRBV18 and TRBJ2-5; D is unresolved. Germline assignment: CDR1 KGHSH and CDR2 LQKENI. The CDR3 totals 13 residues. V was pared by 0 bases and J by 5 bases, with 7 bases between. The CDR3: CASSPPSFETQYF. CDR3 coding DNA: TGTGCCAGCTCACCACCTAGTTTTGAGACCCAGTACTTC.